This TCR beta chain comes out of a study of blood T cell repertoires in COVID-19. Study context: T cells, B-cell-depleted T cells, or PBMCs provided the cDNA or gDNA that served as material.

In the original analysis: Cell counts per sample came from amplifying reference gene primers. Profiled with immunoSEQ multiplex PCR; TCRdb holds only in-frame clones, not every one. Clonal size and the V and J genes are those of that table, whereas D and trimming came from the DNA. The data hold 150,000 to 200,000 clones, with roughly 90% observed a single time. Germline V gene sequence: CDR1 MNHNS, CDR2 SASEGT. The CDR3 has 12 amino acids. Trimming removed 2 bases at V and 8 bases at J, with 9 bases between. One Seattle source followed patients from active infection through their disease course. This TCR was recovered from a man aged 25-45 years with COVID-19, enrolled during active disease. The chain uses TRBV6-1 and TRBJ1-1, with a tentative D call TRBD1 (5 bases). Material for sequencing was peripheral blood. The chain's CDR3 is CASSESPGEAFF. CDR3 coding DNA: TGTGCCAGCAGTGAATCGCCAGGGGAAGCTTTCTTT.